The source of this T cell receptor (beta chain) is a study of cytomegalovirus exposure and HLA in healthy donors (dated by TCRdb to between 2016 and 2019). About the study as a whole: According to an earlier analysis of around 600 of the donors, about 190 million T cells yielded approximately 120 million unique TCR beta sequences and 250 to 350 Gb of sequence data. An early release covering 550 to 650 HLA-typed donors comprised about 300 gigabases of sequencing data and approximately 85 million unique TCR sequences. Of the approximately 370 genotyped donors, 65% to 90% were placed in the genetic ancestry cluster associated with self-reported Caucasian donors. The study aimed to test whether cataloging public T cell receptors could reveal signatures of past pathogen exposure. The study used immunosequencing to profile the T cell repertoires of 670 or so subjects and linked those repertoires to cytomegalovirus serostatus. A separate validation cohort of 100 to 150 different subjects was used in addition to the 666-subject first cohort. High-throughput TCR immunosequencing, statistical association of individual TCRs with disease status, and machine learning were combined to predict cytomegalovirus infection status. To study patterns of TCR occurrence, a later analysis re-analyzed previously published TCR beta repertoires from just over 650 donors and added high-resolution HLA genotyping. The later analysis used no new phenotypic data to find candidate immune exposures, relying instead on TCR beta sequences and their occurrence across donors. In an earlier analysis of around 540 of the donors, high-throughput TCR beta sequencing was used to judge whether each TCR beta V gene segment behaved as functional or pseudogenic. Donor age, sex, ethnicity and CMV serostatus were compiled alongside the repertoire data. In a later genetic analysis, genome-wide SNP genotypes for about three fifths of the roughly 670 donors were used, and that subset was treated as a discovery cohort. Every discovery cohort repertoire had been produced on one sequencing platform. HLA typing covered class I and class II loci at four-digit resolution. The number of donors typed differed by locus, with about 629-630 for A, B, C, DRB1 and DQB1, roughly 520 for DQA1, 600 to 610 for DPA1, and around 450 for DPB1. Because of strong linkage in the cohort, four to six DR-DQ haplotypes were treated as single units for association and clustering. On average, roughly 240,000 unique TCR beta nucleotide sequences were sequenced per donor among 398 genotyped donors of the cohort, with roughly 19% of those sequences being non-productive.

The full study reports these points: Because HLA typing was unavailable for some donors at each locus, only the typed subset was used in association tests. It was suggested by the authors that the approach could potentially be generalized to other disease states and immunological phenotypes. A later analysis found that TCR association rates varied across HLA loci, with DRB1 alleles showing the most associated TCRs and HLA-C alleles the fewest. Linkage disequilibrium might explain the correlated functional status among segregating V segments, but an unknown experimental factor could not be excluded. In a later analysis, most CMV-associated TCR beta chains were found to appear HLA-restricted, with HLA associations seemingly driven largely by CMV exposure. In an earlier analysis of about 540 of the donors, most TCR beta V segments were observed in productive rearrangements about 87% or about 30% of the time, broadly matching IMGT annotations. The sequencing pipeline was judged likely to have produced a cluster of highly shared sequence variants as a technical artifact. For the cohort, immune exposure information was limited to CMV serostatus. At a false discovery rate of 0.05, a later analysis linked about 17,000 TCR beta sequences to specific HLA alleles. In a later analysis, several top co-occurrence clusters were reported to appear linked to parvovirus B19, influenza, CMV and Epstein-Barr virus. This cohort had only TCR beta chains sequenced, and the lack of alpha or paired-chain data limited which features could be detected. Across donors, most TCR sequences were observed very rarely, whereas some public TCRs were present in many individuals. In a later genetic analysis, fewer N-insertions in productive TCRs were reported among donors in an Asian-associated ancestry cluster than the roughly 700-donor mean. A further reported finding was that TCR beta sequences accurately predicted the HLA-A and HLA-B alleles for most subjects in the first cohort. V-gene and J-gene trimming of TCR beta chains was associated with a missense DCLRE1C variant in a later genetic analysis, and the association was replicated in an independent cohort. Assigning TCR associations to individual alleles was difficult when HLA alleles, especially DR and DQ, strongly co-occurred. In a later analysis, HLA-associated TCR beta chains were found to be more clonally expanded and to have lower generation probabilities than equally common non-associated chains. Over 15 rarely observed V segments, including chromosome 9 orphons, were excluded from the earlier analysis of almost 600 of the donors because counts were too low. Sequencing depth was assumed to be roughly uniform across donors in the presence/absence analyses, though that assumption may not hold. The 87-base-pair reads could not distinguish some IMGT-functional V segments, including TRBV6-2 and TRBV6-3, so those segments were excluded. In vitro tests confirmed that a few of the cytomegalovirus-associated TCR beta chains recognize cytomegalovirus antigens. A total of 164 TCR beta chains were listed by the study as associated with cytomegalovirus. In both the original and validation cohorts, the classifier was reported to diagnose cytomegalovirus status with high specificity and sensitivity.

V gives up 1 base and J gives up 2 bases, and the segment between their germline ends measures 12 bases. The CDR3 measures 15 amino acids from cysteine to phenylalanine. Just CDR3 DNA is preserved here, 45 bases in frame from base 1. CDR1 and CDR2 are drawn from the germline V gene: SGHRS, YFSETQ. Library preparation was by the immunoSEQ multiplex PCR assay. The multiplex PCR relied on a mix of 60 forward primers for TCR Vbeta segments and 13 reverse primers for TCR Jbeta segments. The CDR3 region of rearranged TCR beta genes was amplified from genomic DNA with a multiplex PCR assay. The Illumina HiSeq System was used to sequence the amplified TCR beta libraries as 87-base-pair reads. In the original analysis: In a later analysis, tens of millions of unique TCR beta chains were counted across the roughly 670 repertoires, and roughly 10 million of these chains were shared by at least two donors. A nearest-neighbor algorithm error-corrected the raw reads and collapsed the reads into unique sequences, merging closely related sequences to remove PCR and sequencing errors. Alignment of CDR3 sequences to IMGT reference sequences was used to assign V, D and J gene segments. For a sequence to be retained, a match of at least six nucleotides to both a V gene segment and a J gene segment was required. Rearrangements were called productive when the CDR3 lacked stop codons and stayed in frame with V and J; all others were non-productive. Following IMGT convention, CDR3 was defined as the stretch from the second conserved V-encoded cysteine to the conserved J-encoded phenylalanine. The earlier analysis of 500 to 600 of the donors excluded sequences that lacked an unambiguous match to a single V gene segment. In an earlier analysis of 587 of the donors, V segments were called functional above 56.7% productive rearrangements and were called segregating when the between-donor standard deviation exceeded 5%. A statistical classification framework was built to diagnose cytomegalovirus status from the catalog of TCR beta chain sequences. A later analysis assigned V and J genes by comparing TCR nucleotide sequences with IMGT/GENE-DB human TR gene sequences. In a later analysis, CDR3 sequences and most-parsimonious VDJ recombination scenarios were assigned using the TCRdist pipeline. In a later analysis, every TCR beta chain was defined by the combination of its CDR3 amino acid sequence and its V-gene family, and reads without a unique V-gene family were dropped. To address suspected cross-contamination and a sequencing artifact, a later analysis removed a few hundred highly shared, low-generation-probability nucleotide sequences. A later analysis calculated a clonal expansion index for each public chain from normalized within-repertoire ranks of inferred template counts. Generation probabilities in a later analysis came from a VDJ recombination model fitted to out-of-frame rearrangements, and those results were checked against IGoR. In a later analysis, TCR-TCR, TCR-HLA and TCR-CMV co-occurrence was scored with hypergeometric tests, and a repertoire-size bias correction was applied to TCR pairs. To estimate false discovery rates, a later analysis permuted the HLA or CMV assignments 20 times. A later analysis grouped co-occurring TCRs with DBSCAN, adding TCRdist sequence similarity when clustering within HLA-allele-positive subsets. Repertoires with fewer than 30,000 or more than 120,000 public chains were left out of co-occurrence clustering, as were about 5 repertoires with anomalous nucleotide sharing. Held by TCRdb, this immuneACCESS table contains in-frame sequences only and omits some clones. Under half of the omission traces to an unresolved V gene where checked; the cause of the rest is unknown. V, J and clone size derive from that table, while D and trimming were established from the DNA sequence. In this sample the table shows around 130,000 clones, 70% to 80% of which occur a single time. The ten largest clones represent about 2.6% of the sample.

The cohort comprised some 680 healthy bone marrow donors. All cohort members were sampled while nominally healthy, although unrecorded immune exposures were likely present. The donor tested CMV seropositive and was one of the 289 seropositive cohort members. Each donor provided a peripheral blood sample, and peripheral blood mononuclear cells were used for TCR beta sequencing. Genomic DNA extraction from the blood cell samples was performed with the Qiagen DNeasy Blood Extraction Kit. A word on this clone: The antigen it recognizes is unknown. No much larger clonotype is one base removed from it; base qualities were not supplied.

This receptor was identified in a woman aged 60-75 years in good health and CMV-seropositive. Recombination connected TRBV5-1 to TRBJ1-1; the D gene assignment is ambiguous. What was sequenced was PBMCs. The CDR3 protein: CASSLFAGSNTEAFF. The DNA is as follows: TGCGCCAGCAGCTTGTTCGCGGGGTCCAACACTGAAGCTTTCTTT.